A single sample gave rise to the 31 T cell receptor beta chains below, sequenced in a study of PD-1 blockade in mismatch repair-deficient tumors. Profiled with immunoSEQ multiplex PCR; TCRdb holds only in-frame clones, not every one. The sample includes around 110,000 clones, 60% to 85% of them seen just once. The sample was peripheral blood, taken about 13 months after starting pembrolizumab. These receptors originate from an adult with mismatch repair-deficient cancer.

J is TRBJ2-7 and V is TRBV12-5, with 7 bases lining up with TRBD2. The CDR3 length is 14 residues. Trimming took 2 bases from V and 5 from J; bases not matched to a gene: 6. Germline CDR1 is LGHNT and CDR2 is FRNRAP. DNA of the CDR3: TGTGCTAGTGGTTTGAACGGGAGGCCCCACGAGCAGTACTTC. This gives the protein CASGLNGRPHEQYF.

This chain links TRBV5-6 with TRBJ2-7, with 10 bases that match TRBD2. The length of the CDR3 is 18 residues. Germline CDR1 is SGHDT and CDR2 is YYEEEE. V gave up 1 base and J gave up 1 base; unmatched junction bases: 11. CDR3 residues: CASSLNIGLAAKSYEQYF. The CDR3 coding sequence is TGTGCCAGCAGCTTGAACATAGGACTAGCGGCGAAGTCCTACGAGCAGTACTTC.

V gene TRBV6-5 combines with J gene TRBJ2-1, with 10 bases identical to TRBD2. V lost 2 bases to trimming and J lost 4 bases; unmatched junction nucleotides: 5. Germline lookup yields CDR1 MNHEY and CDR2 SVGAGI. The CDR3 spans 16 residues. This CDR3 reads CASSYGSGLAYNEQFF. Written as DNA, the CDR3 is TGTGCCAGCAGTTACGGGTCGGGACTAGCGTACAATGAGCAGTTCTTC.

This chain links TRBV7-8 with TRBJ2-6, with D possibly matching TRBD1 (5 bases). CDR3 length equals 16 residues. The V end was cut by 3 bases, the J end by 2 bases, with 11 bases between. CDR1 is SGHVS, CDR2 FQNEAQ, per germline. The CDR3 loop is CASSFQGIPGANVLTF. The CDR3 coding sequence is TGTGCCAGCAGCTTCCAGGGTATACCTGGGGCCAACGTCCTGACTTTC.

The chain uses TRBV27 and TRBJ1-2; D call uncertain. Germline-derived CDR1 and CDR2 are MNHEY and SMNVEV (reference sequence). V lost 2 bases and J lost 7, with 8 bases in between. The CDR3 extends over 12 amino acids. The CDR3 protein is CASSLKGFGYTF. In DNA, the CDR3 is TGTGCCAGCAGTTTAAAGGGTTTTGGCTACACCTTC.

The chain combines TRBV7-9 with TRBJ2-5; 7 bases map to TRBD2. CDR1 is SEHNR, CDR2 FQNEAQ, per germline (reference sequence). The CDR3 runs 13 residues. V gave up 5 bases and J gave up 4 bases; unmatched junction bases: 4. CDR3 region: CASSPSGIETQYF. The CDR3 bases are TGTGCCAGCAGCCCGAGCGGGATAGAGACCCAGTACTTC.

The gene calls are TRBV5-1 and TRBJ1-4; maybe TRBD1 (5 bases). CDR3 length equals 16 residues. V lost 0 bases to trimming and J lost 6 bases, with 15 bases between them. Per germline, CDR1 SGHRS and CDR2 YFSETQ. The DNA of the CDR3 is TGCGCCAGCAGCTTGGCCTGGGCAGGGAGGGATGAAAAACTGTTTTTT. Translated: CASSLAWAGRDEKLFF.

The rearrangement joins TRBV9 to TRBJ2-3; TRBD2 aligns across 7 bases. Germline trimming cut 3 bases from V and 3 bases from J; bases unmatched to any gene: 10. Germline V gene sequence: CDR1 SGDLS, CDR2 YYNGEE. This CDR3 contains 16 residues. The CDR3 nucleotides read TGTGCCAGCAGCGCGGGTGGCGGGAGTATGACAGATACGCAGTATTTT. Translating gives CASSAGGGSMTDTQYF.

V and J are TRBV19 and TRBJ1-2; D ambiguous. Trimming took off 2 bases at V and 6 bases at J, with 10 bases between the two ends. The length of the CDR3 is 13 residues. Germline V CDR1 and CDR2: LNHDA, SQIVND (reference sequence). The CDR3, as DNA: TGTGCCAGTAGTATACCCGGGCATGATGGCTACACCTTC. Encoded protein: CASSIPGHDGYTF.

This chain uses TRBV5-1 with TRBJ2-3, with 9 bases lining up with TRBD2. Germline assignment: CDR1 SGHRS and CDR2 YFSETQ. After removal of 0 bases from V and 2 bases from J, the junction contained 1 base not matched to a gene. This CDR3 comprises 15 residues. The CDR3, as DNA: TGCGCCAGCAGCTTGGCTAGCGGGATCACAGATACGCAGTATTTT. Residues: CASSLASGITDTQYF.

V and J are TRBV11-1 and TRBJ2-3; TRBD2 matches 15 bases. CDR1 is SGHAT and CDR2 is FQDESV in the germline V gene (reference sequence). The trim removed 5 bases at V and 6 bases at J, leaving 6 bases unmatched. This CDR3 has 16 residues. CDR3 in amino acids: CASSGGLAGGGDTQYF. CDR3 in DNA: TGTGCCAGCAGCGGGGGACTAGCGGGAGGAGGGGATACGCAGTATTTT.

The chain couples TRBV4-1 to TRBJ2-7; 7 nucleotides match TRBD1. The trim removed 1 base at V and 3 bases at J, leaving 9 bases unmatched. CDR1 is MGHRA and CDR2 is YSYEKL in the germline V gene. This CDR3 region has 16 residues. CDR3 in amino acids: CASSQAQTGRNYEQYF. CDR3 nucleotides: TGCGCCAGCAGCCAAGCCCAGACAGGGAGAAACTACGAGCAGTACTTC.

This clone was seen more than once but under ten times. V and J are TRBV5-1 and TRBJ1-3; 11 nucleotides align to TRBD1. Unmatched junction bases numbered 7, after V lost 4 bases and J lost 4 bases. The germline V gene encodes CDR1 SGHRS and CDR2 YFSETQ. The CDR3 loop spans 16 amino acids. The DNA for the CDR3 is TGCGCCAGCAGCCCCCGGGACAGGGGGTTAGGAAACACCATATATTTT. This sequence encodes CASSPRDRGLGNTIYF.

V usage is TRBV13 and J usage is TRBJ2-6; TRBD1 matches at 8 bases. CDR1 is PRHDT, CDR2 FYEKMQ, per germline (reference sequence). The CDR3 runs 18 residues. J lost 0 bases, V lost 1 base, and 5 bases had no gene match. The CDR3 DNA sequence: TGTGCCAGCAGCTTAGACAGGGGGATTAGCTCTGGGGCCAACGTCCTGACTTTC. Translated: CASSLDRGISSGANVLTF. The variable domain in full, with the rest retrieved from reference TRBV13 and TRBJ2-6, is AAGVIQSPRHLIKEKRETATLKCYPIPRHDTVYWYQQGPGQDPQFLISFYEKMQSDKGSIPDRFSAQQFSDYHSELNMSSLELGDSALYFCASSLDRGISSGANVLTFGAGSRLTVL.

The CDR3 region has the DNA TGTGCCAGTATAGGTCAGGGCGCCGACGAGCAGTACTTC. Translating it yields CASIGQGADEQYF. The chain joins TRBV19 to TRBJ2-7, with D possibly matching TRBD1 (5 bases). Germline lookup yields CDR1 LNHDA and CDR2 SQIVND (reference sequence). The CDR3 sequence is 13 residues long. Trimming pared 7 bases from V and 5 bases from J, leaving 15 bases between.

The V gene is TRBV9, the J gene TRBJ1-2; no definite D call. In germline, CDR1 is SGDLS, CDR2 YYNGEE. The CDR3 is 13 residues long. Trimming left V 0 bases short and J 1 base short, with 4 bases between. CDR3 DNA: TGTGCCAGCAGCGTAGACATTAACTATGGCTACACCTTC. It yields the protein CASSVDINYGYTF. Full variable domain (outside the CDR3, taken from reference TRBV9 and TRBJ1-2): DSGVTQTPKHLITATGQRVTLRCSPRSGDLSVYWYQQSLDQGLQFLIQYYNGEERAKGNILERFSAQQFPDLHSELNLSSLELGDSALYFCASSVDINYGYTFGSGTRLTVV.

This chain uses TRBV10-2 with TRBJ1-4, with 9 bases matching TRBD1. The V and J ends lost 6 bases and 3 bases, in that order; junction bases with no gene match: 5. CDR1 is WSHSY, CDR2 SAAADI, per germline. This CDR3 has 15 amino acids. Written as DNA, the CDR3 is TGCGCCAGCAGACAGGGGGCGTCGGCTAATGAAAAACTGTTTTTT. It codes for CASRQGASANEKLFF.

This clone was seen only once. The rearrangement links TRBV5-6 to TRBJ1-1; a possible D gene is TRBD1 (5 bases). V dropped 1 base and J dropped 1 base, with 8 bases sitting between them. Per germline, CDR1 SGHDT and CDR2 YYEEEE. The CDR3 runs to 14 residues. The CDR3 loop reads CASSLLGGNTEAFF. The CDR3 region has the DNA TGTGCCAGCAGCTTGCTGGGGGGGAACACTGAAGCTTTCTTT.

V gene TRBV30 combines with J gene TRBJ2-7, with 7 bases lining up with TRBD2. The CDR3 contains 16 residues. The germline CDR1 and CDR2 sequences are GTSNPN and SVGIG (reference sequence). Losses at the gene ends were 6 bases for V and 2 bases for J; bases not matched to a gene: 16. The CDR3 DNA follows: TGTGCCTGCCATGGCCCGCTAGCGGATAAAACCTACGAGCAGTACTTC. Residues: CACHGPLADKTYEQYF.

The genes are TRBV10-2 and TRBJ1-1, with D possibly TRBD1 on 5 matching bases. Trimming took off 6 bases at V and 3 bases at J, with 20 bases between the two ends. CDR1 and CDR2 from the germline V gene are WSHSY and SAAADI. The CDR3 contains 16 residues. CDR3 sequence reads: CASRGERGARDTEAFF. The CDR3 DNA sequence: TGCGCCAGCAGGGGGGAAAGGGGCGCGAGGGACACTGAAGCTTTCTTT.

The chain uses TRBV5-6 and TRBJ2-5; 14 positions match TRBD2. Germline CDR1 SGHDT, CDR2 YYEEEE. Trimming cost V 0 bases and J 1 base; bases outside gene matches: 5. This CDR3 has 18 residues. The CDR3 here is CASSLGLAGGPSQETQYF. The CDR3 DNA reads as TGTGCCAGCAGCTTGGGACTAGCGGGAGGGCCTAGCCAAGAGACCCAGTACTTC.

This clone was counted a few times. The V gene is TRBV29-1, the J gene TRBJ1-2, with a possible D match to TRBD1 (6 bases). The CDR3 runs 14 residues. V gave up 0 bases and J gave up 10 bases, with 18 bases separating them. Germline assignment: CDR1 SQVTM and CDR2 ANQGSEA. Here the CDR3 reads CSVEDPPQGRVYTF. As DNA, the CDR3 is TGCAGCGTTGAAGACCCCCCGCAGGGGAGGGTCTACACCTTC.

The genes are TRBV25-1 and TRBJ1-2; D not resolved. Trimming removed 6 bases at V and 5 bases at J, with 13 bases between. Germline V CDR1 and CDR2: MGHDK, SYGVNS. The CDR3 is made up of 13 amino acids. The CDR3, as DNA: TGTGCCAGCAGCGATCTAAGTTATTATGGCTACACCTTC. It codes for CASSDLSYYGYTF.

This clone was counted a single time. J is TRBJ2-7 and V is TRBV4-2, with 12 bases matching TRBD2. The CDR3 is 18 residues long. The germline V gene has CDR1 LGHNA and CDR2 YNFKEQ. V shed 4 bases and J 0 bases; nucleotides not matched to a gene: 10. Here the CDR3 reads CASSLRTSGIADSYEQYF. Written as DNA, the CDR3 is TGTGCCAGCAGCCTGCGGACTAGCGGGATTGCCGACTCCTACGAGCAGTACTTC.

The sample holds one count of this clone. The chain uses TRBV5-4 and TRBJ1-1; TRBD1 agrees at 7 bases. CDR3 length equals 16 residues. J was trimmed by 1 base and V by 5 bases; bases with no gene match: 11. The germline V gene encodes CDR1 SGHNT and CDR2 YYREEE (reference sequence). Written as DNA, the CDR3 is TGTGCCAGCAGTTCAACGCGACAGGGCGGGAACACTGAAGCTTTCTTT. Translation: CASSSTRQGGNTEAFF.

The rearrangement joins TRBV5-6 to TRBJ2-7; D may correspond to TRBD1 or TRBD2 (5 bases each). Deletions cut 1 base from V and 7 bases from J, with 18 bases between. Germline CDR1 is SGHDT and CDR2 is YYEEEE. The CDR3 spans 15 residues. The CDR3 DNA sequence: TGTGCCAGCAGCTTGATTGGGACCCGCTACAGGGAGCAGTACTTC. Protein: CASSLIGTRYREQYF.

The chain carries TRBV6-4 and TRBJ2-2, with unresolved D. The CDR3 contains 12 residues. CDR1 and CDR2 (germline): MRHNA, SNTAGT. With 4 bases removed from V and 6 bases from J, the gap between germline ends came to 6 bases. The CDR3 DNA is TGTGCCAGCAGTGCTGGGCCCGGGGAGCTGTTTTTT. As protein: CASSAGPGELFF.

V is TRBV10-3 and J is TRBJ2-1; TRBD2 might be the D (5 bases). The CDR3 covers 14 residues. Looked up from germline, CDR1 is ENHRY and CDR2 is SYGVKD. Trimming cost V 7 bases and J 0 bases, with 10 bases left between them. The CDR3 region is CAITSGSSYNEQFF. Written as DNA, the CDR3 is TGTGCCATCACGAGCGGAAGCTCCTACAATGAGCAGTTCTTC.

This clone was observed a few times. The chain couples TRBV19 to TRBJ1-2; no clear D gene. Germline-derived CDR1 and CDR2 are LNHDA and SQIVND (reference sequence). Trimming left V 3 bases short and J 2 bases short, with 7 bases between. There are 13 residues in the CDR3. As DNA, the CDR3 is TGTGCCAGTAGTATCTACCTCAACTATGGCTACACCTTC. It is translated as CASSIYLNYGYTF.

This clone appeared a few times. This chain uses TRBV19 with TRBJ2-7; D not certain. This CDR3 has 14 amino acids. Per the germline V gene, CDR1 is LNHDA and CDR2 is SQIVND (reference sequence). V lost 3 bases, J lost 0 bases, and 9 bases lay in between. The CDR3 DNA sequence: TGTGCCAGTAGTATTGCGGTCAACTCCTACGAGCAGTACTTC. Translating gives CASSIAVNSYEQYF.

The CDR3: CASSLPGGLNEQFF. CDR3 DNA sequence: TGTGCCAGCAGTTTACCCGGGGGCTTGAATGAGCAGTTCTTC. The rearrangement joins TRBV27 to TRBJ2-1; the D gene could be TRBD1 or TRBD2 (6 bases each). From germline, CDR1 is MNHEY and CDR2 SMNVEV (reference sequence). The ends were cut back, 2 bases at V and 7 bases at J, with 12 bases in the middle. CDR3 length equals 14 residues.